This record covers a single T cell receptor (beta chain). At least ten counts were recorded for this clonotype. No cognate antigen has been identified for it. There are no base qualities to consult, and no much larger clone falls within one base. TCR cDNA was synthesized by 5'RACE template switching, through which a universal primer site and unique molecular identifiers were introduced. cDNA synthesis was primed from both the TCR alpha and TCR beta constant segments. Library amplification used two PCR steps, and the second PCR step added sample barcodes and sequencing adapters. Sequencing of libraries was performed on Illumina HiSeq 2500 (2x100 bp) or NovaSeq (2x150 bp). The authors' pipeline ran thus. Reads were demultiplexed and collapsed into UMI consensus sequences with MIGEC, and V(D)J alignment was performed with MiXCR. Using edgeR on replicate PBMC samples, clonotypes were called vaccine-responding if FDR was below 0.01 and the log2 fold change was above 5 up to day 15. Each bulk clonotype was labeled CD4 or CD8 based on which sequenced repertoire, CD4 or CD8, contained the clonotype at higher abundance. TCRdb applied fastp at Q25 and MiXCR to the public reads, then kept only in-frame beta chains. Identical CDR3 proteins give one entry, which carries the most common genes and DNA. These V and J calls derive from TCRdb rather than the authors' analysis. The sample contains approximately 300,000 distinct CDR3 sequences, roughly 9.4% of them found a single time. The top ten hold 15% to 20% of the sample.

This sample is drawn from a study of T cells after yellow fever vaccination (dated by TCRdb to about 2019). General notes on the study: Libraries from fractions with low cell numbers were prepared with the SMART-Seq v4 Ultra Low Input RNA kit. Two healthy male donors, one aged 18 to 29 and one aged 30 to 40 years, were included in the cohort. Blood was collected at multiple timepoints before and after primary and secondary immunization, and bulk PBMC replicates and cell subsets were isolated. To follow T-cell clones before and after primary and booster YFV17D yellow fever vaccination, bulk TCR alpha and beta repertoires were sequenced over time.

The treatment or condition label for this specimen denotes: live attenuated yellow fever vaccine strain. At every blood-draw timepoint, two biological replicates of bulk PBMCs were collected. A standard Ficoll-Paque protocol was used to isolate PBMCs from peripheral blood. RNA was extracted with TriZol from bulk PBMCs, CD4 and CD8 fractions, and dextramer-positive and dextramer-negative fractions. Broad study findings and their caveats: Computational filtering was required because FACS-sorted repertoires could contain abundant contaminating clonotypes from the bulk population. The secondary T-cell response was found to be weaker but faster than the primary response, with a peak reached on day 5 rather than on day 15. After the booster, most of the clones that had expanded following primary vaccination were detected again (roughly 96% of CD4 and 80% to 90% of CD8), which suggests that memory was broadly maintained. A small fraction of clonotypes appeared in both the CD4 and CD8 compartments, likely as a result of convergent recombination. Because the study included only two donors, the extent to which the findings can be generalized is limited.

The sequences come from PBMCs, collected on the day of the first yellow fever vaccination. This clonotype originated in a young man who received the YFV17D yellow fever vaccine.

The DNA sequence reads TGCGCCAGCAGCTTGGCCATAGTGAGCACAGATACGCAGTATTTT. Translation gives CASSLAIVSTDTQYF. Here the chain combines TRBV5-1 and TRBJ2-3; the D gene identity is not certain. V and J lose 0 bases and 0 bases, and a span of 8 bases separates them. CDR1 and CDR2 are drawn from the germline V gene: SGHRS, YFSETQ. The CDR3 starts with the cysteine, ends with the phenylalanine, and has 15 residues. The entry retains the CDR3 DNA only, 45 bases that are in frame from base 1.